A selection of T cell receptor beta chains follows, all from one sample in a study of T cells after posttransplantation cyclophosphamide. This table comes from immunoSEQ multiplex PCR, and its TCRdb copy is limited to in-frame clones, with some not included. The sample yields about 37,000 clones, without any singletons. The sample was PBMCs. These receptors were taken from a man younger than 40 in good health and a related stem cell transplant donor. Each CDR3 is given with its conserved first and last residue.

>TRBV9|TRBJ2-7
CASSRGGTGVSYEQYF
>TRBV5-1|TRBJ1-6
CASSLAFRDRGDF
>TRBV28|TRBJ1-5
CASSFGDKPQHF
>TRBV7-2|TRBJ1-4
CASTPRGDGREKLFF
>TRBV7-2|TRBJ1-2
CASSFNSEGYTF
>TRBV5-1|TRBJ2-2
CASSLTGTSGGYGELFF
>TRBV25-1|TRBJ2-7
CASSESTGTRYEQYF
>TRBV6-5|TRBJ2-7
CASRRDRTYEQYF
>TRBV5-4|TRBJ1-2
CASSPGEGNDYGYTF
>TRBV19|TRBJ2-7
CASSKTGTGAYEQYF
>TRBV11-2|TRBJ1-1
CASSSYMNTEAFF
>TRBV6-6|TRBJ1-5
CASSGGSDRNQPQHF
>TRBV7-8|TRBJ2-1
CASSLAGTFYNEQFF
>TRBV24-1|TRBJ1-5
CATQGHDQPQHF
>TRBV5-1|TRBJ2-7
CASSLAQGGIYEQYF
>TRBV9|TRBJ1-2
CASSARQGMINEANYGYTF
>TRBV19|TRBJ2-5
CASSIDSSGVGETQYF
>TRBV24-1|TRBJ2-1
CATKRRDFHNEQFF
>TRBV24-1|TRBJ2-1
CATSDTTSGVYNEQFF
>TRBV5-1|TRBJ1-1
CASSLAIRTDNTEAFF
>TRBV10-3|TRBJ1-2
CAISGTGTNYGYTF
>TRBV5-4|TRBJ1-4
CASSPGGGRNEKLFF
>TRBV19|TRBJ1-1
CASSIEGQGREAFF
>TRBV9|TRBJ2-3
CASSVGGHTSTDTQYF
>TRBV19|TRBJ1-1
CASSDLGQGGTEAFF
>TRBV5-1|TRBJ2-3
CASSQGPGGTQYF
>TRBV7-9|TRBJ1-5
CASSPPGGFNQPQHF
>TRBV7-6|TRBJ1-1
CASSLGQGTTEAFF
>TRBV11-3|TRBJ2-3
CASSLVAGSDTQYF
>TRBV9|TRBJ1-5
CASSVEGARNQPQHF
>TRBV6-1|TRBJ2-2
CASPKFTGSVGELFF
>TRBV25-1|TRBJ1-3
CASSELRGSSGNTIYF
>TRBV5-6|TRBJ1-2
CASSLSRPYGYTF